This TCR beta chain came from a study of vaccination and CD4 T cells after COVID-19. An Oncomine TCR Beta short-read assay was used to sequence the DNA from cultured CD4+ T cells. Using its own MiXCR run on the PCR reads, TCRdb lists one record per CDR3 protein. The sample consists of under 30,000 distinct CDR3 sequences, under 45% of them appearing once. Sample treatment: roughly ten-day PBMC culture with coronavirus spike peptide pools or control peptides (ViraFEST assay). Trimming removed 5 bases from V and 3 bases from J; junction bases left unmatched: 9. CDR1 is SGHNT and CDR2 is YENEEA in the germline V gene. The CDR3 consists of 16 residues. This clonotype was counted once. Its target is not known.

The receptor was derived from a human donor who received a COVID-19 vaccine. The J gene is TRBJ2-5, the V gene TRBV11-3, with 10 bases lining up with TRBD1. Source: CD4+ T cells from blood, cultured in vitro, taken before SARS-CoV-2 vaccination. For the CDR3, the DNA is TGTGCCAGCAGCGTGCCGGGACAGGGGTTCGAAGAGACCCAGTACTTC. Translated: CASSVPGQGFEETQYF.